Reported below is one TCR beta chain. The repertoire was sequenced with immunoSEQ multiplex PCR; TCRdb's copy has only in-frame clones and lacks some. The repertoire includes hundreds of thousands of clones, around 92% of them detected once, and about a quarter sits in the top ten. Naive CD8 cells lacked CD45RO and underwent positive selection for CCR7, leaving out terminally differentiated effector memory CD45RA+ cells. The CDR3 consists of 21 residues. The V segment lost 6 bases and the J segment 2 bases; nucleotides outside the gene matches: 21. Germline-derived CDR1 and CDR2 are SQVTM and ANQGSEA. The data derive from a study of shared clonotypes between healthy human individuals.

The V call is TRBV29-1, the J call TRBJ2-1; TRBD2 matches at 14 bases. The receptor was isolated from a man younger than 40 in good health. The sequencing input was naive CD8+ T cells sorted from blood. CDR3 region: CSVILGPPGTSGSKAYNEQFF. In nucleotides, the CDR3 is TGCAGCGTGATACTGGGACCTCCCGGGACTAGCGGGAGTAAGGCCTACAATGAGCAGTTCTTC.